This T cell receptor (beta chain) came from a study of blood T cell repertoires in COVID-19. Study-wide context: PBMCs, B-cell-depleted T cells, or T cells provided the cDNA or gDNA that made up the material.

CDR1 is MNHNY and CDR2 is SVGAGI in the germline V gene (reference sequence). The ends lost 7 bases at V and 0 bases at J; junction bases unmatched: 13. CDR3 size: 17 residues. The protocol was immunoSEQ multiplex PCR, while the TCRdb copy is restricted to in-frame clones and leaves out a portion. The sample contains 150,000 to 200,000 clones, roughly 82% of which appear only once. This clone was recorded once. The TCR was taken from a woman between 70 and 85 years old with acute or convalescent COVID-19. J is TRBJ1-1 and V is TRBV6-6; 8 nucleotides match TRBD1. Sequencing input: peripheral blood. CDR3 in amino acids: CASNLSRGPPMNTEAFF. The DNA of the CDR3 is TGTGCCAGCAATCTATCCAGGGGGCCCCCAATGAACACTGAAGCTTTCTTT.